This TCR beta chain was profiled in a study of T cells in Graves' hyperthyroidism and ophthalmopathy. Germline V gives CDR1 MDHEN, CDR2 SYDVKM. This CDR3 region has 14 residues. V was shortened by 6 bases and J by 3 bases, with 15 bases between the two germline ends. Ophthalmopathy cases met thresholds of Clinical Activity Score at least 3, NOSPECS grade at least 4 and duration under 3 months. Amplified regions were TCR beta CDR3 sequences from RNA transcripts. An initial round of RT-PCR targeting the TCR CDR3 relied on the HTBI primer set. Each CDR3 protein is one row after TCRdb ran MiXCR on the multiplex PCR reads. The table lists some 350,000 distinct CDR3 sequences, about 16% of them singletons.

The chain uses TRBV28 and TRBJ2-7, with D hard to call. Material: blood. The receptor was isolated from a woman in her sixties or seventies with Graves' ophthalmopathy. The CDR3 coding sequence is TGTGCCAGCAGCCGGGCCCCGGCGGACTACGAGCAGTACTTC. Residues: CASSRAPADYEQYF.